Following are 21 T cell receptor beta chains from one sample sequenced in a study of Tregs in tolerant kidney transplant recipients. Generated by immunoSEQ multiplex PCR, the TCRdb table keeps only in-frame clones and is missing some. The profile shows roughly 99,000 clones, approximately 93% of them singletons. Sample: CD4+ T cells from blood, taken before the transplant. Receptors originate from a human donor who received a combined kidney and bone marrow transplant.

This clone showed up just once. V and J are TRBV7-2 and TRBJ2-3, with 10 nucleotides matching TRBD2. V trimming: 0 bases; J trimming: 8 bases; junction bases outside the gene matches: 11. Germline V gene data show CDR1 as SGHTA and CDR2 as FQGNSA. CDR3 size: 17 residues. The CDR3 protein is CASSLASLAGGGGTQYF. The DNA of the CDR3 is TGTGCCAGCAGCTTAGCATCGTTAGCGGGGGGTGGGGGTACGCAGTATTTT.

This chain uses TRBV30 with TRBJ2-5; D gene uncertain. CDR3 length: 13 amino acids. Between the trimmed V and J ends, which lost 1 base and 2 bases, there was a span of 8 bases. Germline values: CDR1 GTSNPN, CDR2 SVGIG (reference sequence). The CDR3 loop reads CAWSGGLQETQYF. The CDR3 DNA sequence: TGTGCCTGGAGTGGTGGCCTGCAAGAGACCCAGTACTTC.

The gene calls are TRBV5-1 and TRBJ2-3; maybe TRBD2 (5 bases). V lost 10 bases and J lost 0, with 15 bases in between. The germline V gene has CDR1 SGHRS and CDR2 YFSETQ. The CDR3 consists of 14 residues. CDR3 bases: TGCGCCTCGGGAACAACCGCTAGCACAGATACGCAGTATTTT. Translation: CASGTTASTDTQYF.

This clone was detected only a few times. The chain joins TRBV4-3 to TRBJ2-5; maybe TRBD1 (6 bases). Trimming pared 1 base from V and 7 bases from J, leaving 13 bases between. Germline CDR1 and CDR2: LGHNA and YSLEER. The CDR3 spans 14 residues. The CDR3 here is CASSQVGTQGTQYF. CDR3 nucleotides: TGCGCCAGCAGCCAAGTGGGGACACAGGGGACCCAGTACTTC.

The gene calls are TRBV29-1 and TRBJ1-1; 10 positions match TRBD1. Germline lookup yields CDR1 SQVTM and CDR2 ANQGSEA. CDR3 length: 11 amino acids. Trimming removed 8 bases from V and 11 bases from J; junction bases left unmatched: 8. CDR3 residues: CSLRQGADAFF. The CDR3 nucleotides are TGCAGCTTGCGACAGGGGGCAGATGCTTTCTTT.

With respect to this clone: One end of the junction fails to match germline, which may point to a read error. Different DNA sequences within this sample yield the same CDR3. The CDR3 DNA is TGTGCCACCAGCAGAGTGGCGACCGGGACAGCAAATTCCCCCCTCCACTTT. As protein: CATSRVATGTANSPLHF. The rearrangement uses TRBV15 and TRBJ1-6, with 7 positions matching TRBD1. This CDR3 has 17 amino acids. The germline CDR1 and CDR2 sequences are LNHNV and YYDKDF (reference sequence).

The CDR3 DNA sequence: TGTGCCAGCAGCCTCTCATTCTCGGGCTCCTACGAGCAGTACTTC. Translated, it gives CASSLSFSGSYEQYF. J is TRBJ2-7 and V is TRBV11-1; D is unclear. Germline V CDR1 and CDR2: SGHAT, FQDESV (reference sequence). Trimming stripped 5 bases from V and 0 bases from J, with 14 bases between. This CDR3 comprises 15 residues. Looking up the rest from reference TRBV11-1 and TRBJ2-7 gives the full variable domain: EAEVAQSPRYKITEKSQAVAFWCDPISGHATLYWYRQILGQGPELLVQFQDESVVDDSQLPKDRFSAERLKGVDSTLKIQPAELGDSAMYLCASSLSFSGSYEQYFGPGTRLTVT.

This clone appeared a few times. The CDR3 sequence is CASGLGQGYSSGNTIYF. The CDR3 nucleotides read TGTGCTAGTGGTTTGGGACAGGGCTACAGCTCTGGAAACACCATATATTTT. This sequence joins TRBV12-5 and TRBJ1-3; the match to TRBD1 covers 7 bases. The CDR3 contains 17 residues. V lost 1 base to trimming and J lost 0 bases; unmatched junction nucleotides: 6. Germline V gene sequence: CDR1 LGHNT, CDR2 FRNRAP.

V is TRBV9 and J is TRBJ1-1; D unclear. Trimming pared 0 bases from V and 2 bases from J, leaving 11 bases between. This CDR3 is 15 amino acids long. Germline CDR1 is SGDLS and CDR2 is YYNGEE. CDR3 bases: TGTGCCAGCAGCGTAGTAGCCGATAGTAACACTGAAGCTTTCTTT. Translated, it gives CASSVVADSNTEAFF. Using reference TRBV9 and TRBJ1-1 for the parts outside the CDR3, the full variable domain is DSGVTQTPKHLITATGQRVTLRCSPRSGDLSVYWYQQSLDQGLQFLIQYYNGEERAKGNILERFSAQQFPDLHSELNLSSLELGDSALYFCASSVVADSNTEAFFGQGTRLTVV.

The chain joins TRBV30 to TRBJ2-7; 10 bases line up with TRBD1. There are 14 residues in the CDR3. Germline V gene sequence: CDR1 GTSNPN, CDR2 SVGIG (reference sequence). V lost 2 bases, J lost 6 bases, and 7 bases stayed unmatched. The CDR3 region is CAWSLGTGVSEQYF. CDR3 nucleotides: TGTGCCTGGAGTCTGGGGACAGGGGTGTCCGAGCAGTACTTC.

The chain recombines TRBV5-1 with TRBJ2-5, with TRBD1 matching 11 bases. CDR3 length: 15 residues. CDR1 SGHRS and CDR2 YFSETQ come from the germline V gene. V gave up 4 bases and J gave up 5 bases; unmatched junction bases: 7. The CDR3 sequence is CASSSPDRGRETQYF. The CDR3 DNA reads TGCGCCAGCAGCAGCCCGGACAGGGGGCGTGAGACCCAGTACTTC. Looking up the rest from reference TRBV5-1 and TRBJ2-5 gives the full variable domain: KAGVTQTPRYLIKTRGQQVTLSCSPISGHRSVSWYQQTPGQGLQFLFEYFSETQRNKGNFPGRFSGRQFSNSRSEMNVSTLELGDSALYLCASSSPDRGRETQYFGPGTRLLVL.

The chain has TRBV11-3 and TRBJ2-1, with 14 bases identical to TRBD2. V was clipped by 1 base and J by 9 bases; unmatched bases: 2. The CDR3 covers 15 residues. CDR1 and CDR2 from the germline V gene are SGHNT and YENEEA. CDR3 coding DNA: TGTGCCAGCAGCTTAGGACTAGCGGGAGGGCGTGAGCAGTTCTTC. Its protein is CASSLGLAGGREQFF.

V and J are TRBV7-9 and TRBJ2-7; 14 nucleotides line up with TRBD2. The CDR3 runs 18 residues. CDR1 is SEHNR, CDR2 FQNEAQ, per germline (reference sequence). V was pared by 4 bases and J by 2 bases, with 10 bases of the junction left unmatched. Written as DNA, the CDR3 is TGTGCCAGCAGCTCACCACCGGGACTAGCGGGAGCGGCCTACGAGCAGTACTTC. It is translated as CASSSPPGLAGAAYEQYF.

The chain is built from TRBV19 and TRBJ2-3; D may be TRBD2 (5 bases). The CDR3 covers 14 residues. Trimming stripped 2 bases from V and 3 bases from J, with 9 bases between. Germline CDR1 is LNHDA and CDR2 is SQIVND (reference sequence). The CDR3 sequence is CASSIRRGTDTQYF. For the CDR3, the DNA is TGTGCCAGTAGTATACGACGAGGGACAGATACGCAGTATTTT. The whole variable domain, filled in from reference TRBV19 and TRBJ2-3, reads DGGITQSPKYLFRKEGQNVTLSCEQNLNHDAMYWYRQDPGQGLRLIYYSQIVNDFQKGDIAEGYSVSREKKESFPLTVTSAQKNPTAFYLCASSIRRGTDTQYFGPGTRLTVL.

This chain's CDR3 is CASSLAGGNTEAFF. The CDR3 region has the DNA TGTGCCAGCAGCTTAGCAGGGGGGAACACTGAAGCTTTCTTT. The rearrangement links TRBV7-9 to TRBJ1-1, with D perhaps TRBD1 (6 bases). Germline assignment: CDR1 SEHNR and CDR2 FQNEAQ (reference sequence). CDR3 length: 14 amino acids. V lost 0 bases to trimming and J lost 1 base, with 6 bases between them.

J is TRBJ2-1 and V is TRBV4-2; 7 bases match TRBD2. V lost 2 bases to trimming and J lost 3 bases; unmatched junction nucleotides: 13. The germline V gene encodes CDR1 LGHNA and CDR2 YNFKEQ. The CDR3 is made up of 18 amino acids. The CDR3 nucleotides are TGTGCCAGCAGCCAACGGAACTCGCGGGAGATCGGCTACAATGAGCAGTTCTTC. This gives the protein CASSQRNSREIGYNEQFF.

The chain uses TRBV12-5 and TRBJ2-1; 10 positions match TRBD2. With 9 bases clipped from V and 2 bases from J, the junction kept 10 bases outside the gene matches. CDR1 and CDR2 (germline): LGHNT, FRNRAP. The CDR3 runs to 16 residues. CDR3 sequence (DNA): TGTGCTAGCGCTTTTGGGCTAGCGGGAGCCTACAATGAGCAGTTCTTC. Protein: CASAFGLAGAYNEQFF.

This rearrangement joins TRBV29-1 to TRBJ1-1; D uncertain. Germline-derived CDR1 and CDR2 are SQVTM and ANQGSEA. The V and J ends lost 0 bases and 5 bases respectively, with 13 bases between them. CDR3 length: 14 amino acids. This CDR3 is CSVEDRGAVTEAFF. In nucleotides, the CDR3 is TGCAGCGTTGAAGATCGGGGAGCGGTGACTGAAGCTTTCTTT.

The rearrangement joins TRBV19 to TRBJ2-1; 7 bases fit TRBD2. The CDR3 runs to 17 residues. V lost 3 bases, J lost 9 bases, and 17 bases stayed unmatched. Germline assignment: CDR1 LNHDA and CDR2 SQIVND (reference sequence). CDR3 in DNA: TGTGCCAGTAGTATTCCTCGGGACTATCCCCCTGACCGTGAGCAGTTCTTC. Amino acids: CASSIPRDYPPDREQFF.

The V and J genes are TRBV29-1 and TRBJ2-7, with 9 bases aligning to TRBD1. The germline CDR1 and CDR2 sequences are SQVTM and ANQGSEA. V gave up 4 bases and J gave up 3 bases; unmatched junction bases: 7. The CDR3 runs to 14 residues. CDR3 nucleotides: TGCAGCGTTGTGCCCGGGACAGGGATCTACGAGCAGTACTTC. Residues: CSVVPGTGIYEQYF.

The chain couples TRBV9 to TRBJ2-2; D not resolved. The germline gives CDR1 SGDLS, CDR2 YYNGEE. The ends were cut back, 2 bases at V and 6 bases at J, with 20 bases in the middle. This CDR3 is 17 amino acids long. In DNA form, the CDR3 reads TGTGCCAGCAGCGTTAGGTTAGACCTAGTTCTACCCGGGGAGCTGTTTTTT. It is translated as CASSVRLDLVLPGELFF.